The rows below give T cell receptor beta chains drawn from one sample of a study of regulatory T cells in long-lasting Graves disease. Each CDR3 protein is one row after TCRdb ran MiXCR on the multiplex PCR reads. Here the sample spans approximately 440,000 distinct CDR3 sequences, 23% being singletons. The sample in question was peripheral blood mononuclear cells (PBMCs), obtained when the disease was refractory, from a patient treated with antithyroid drugs. Receptor source: a female donor with Graves disease. Each CDR3 is given with its conserved first and last residue. D genes are given only for firm matches. Only part of the rows carry a size: once, few, many, or a class if the clone is expanded.

d_gene: NA; v_gene: TRBV4-3; abundance: once; j_gene: TRBJ1-5; CDR3aa: CASSQDILQPQHF; CDR3nt: TGCGCCAGCAGCCAAGATATCTTACAGCCCCAGCATTTT
d_gene: NA; v_gene: TRBV7-9; abundance: NA; j_gene: TRBJ2-7; CDR3aa: CASSTIGEGVDEQYF; CDR3nt: TGTGCCAGCAGCACCATAGGGGAGGGGGTAGACGAGCAGTACTTC
d_gene: NA; v_gene: TRBV5-1; abundance: NA; j_gene: TRBJ1-3; CDR3aa: CASSLTGFSGNTIYF; CDR3nt: TGCGCCAGCAGCTTGACAGGGTTCTCGGGAAACACCATATATTTT
d_gene: NA; v_gene: TRBV7-9; abundance: few; j_gene: TRBJ1-2; CDR3aa: CASSSLTGRNYGYTF; CDR3nt: TGTGCCAGCAGCTCCTTAACCGGACGGAACTATGGCTACACCTTC
d_gene: NA; v_gene: TRBV7-8; abundance: NA; j_gene: TRBJ2-2; CDR3aa: CASSRGTSLTGELFF; CDR3nt: TGTGCCAGCAGCCGTGGGACATCTCTCACCGGGGAGCTGTTTTTT
d_gene: NA; v_gene: TRBV7-3; abundance: few; j_gene: TRBJ1-5; CDR3aa: CASSLRGPRPQHF; CDR3nt: TGTGCCAGCAGCTTACGCGGCCCAAGGCCCCAGCATTTT
d_gene: NA; v_gene: TRBV7-2; abundance: many; j_gene: TRBJ1-2; CDR3aa: CASSQTELNYGYTF; CDR3nt: TGTGCCAGCAGCCAGACGGAGTTAAACTATGGCTACACCTTC
d_gene: NA; v_gene: TRBV9; abundance: NA; j_gene: TRBJ1-6; CDR3aa: CASSPGSGAFNNNSPLHF; CDR3nt: TGTGCCAGCAGCCCGGGAAGCGGGGCCTTCAACAATAATTCACCCCTCCACTTT
d_gene: NA; v_gene: TRBV29-1; abundance: few; j_gene: TRBJ2-7; CDR3aa: CSVEKGGGEQYF; CDR3nt: TGCAGCGTTGAGAAGGGAGGGGGCGAGCAGTACTTC
d_gene: NA; v_gene: TRBV6-1; abundance: few; j_gene: TRBJ2-3; CDR3aa: CASTRDPSTDTQYF; CDR3nt: TGTGCCAGCACCCGGGACCCTAGCACAGATACGCAGTATTTT
d_gene: NA; v_gene: TRBV12-3/TRBV12-4; abundance: few; j_gene: TRBJ2-1; CDR3aa: CASSHGGRDEQFF; CDR3nt: TGTGCCAGCAGTCACGGGGGCAGGGATGAGCAGTTCTTC
d_gene: NA; v_gene: TRBV18; abundance: few; j_gene: TRBJ2-7; CDR3aa: CASSPKLGYERYF; CDR3nt: TGTGCCAGCTCACCAAAACTAGGCTACGAGCGGTACTTC
d_gene: NA; v_gene: TRBV20-1; abundance: few; j_gene: TRBJ2-6; CDR3aa: CSARVDSGANVLTF; CDR3nt: TGCAGTGCTAGAGTAGACTCTGGGGCCAACGTCCTGACTTTC
d_gene: TRBD1; v_gene: TRBV9; abundance: NA; j_gene: TRBJ2-1; CDR3aa: CASSVGSRDRGEYEQFF; CDR3nt: TGTGCCAGCAGCGTAGGAAGTCGGGACAGGGGGGAGTATGAGCAGTTCTTC